A selection of T cell receptor beta chains follows, all from one sample in a study of PD-1 blockade in classical Hodgkin lymphoma. The assay was immunoSEQ multiplex PCR, and TCRdb's table has in-frame clones only and misses some. In the table there are about 76,000 clones, about nine tenths of which are singletons. Here the sequenced sample was peripheral blood mononuclear cells (PBMCs), taken at baseline. The receptors were gathered from a human donor with classical Hodgkin lymphoma. Both conserved end residues are part of each CDR3. The D gene is left open where the match is weak. Not every row has a clone size; where given, it reads once, few, many or a size class.

abundance: once; j_gene: TRBJ2-7; v_gene: TRBV18; d_gene: NA; CDR3nt: TGTGCCAGCTCACCAGGGGGTCAAGGGTCCTACGAGCAGTACTTC; CDR3aa: CASSPGGQGSYEQYF
abundance: NA; j_gene: TRBJ2-7; v_gene: TRBV19; d_gene: TRBD2; CDR3nt: TGTGCCAGTAGTATGTCTGGGACTAGCGCATACGAGCAGTACTTC; CDR3aa: CASSMSGTSAYEQYF
abundance: once; j_gene: TRBJ2-6; v_gene: TRBV19; d_gene: TRBD1; CDR3nt: TGTGCCACCACGACAGGGGGGCCCTCTGGGGCCAACGTCCTGACTTTC; CDR3aa: CATTTGGPSGANVLTF
abundance: NA; j_gene: TRBJ2-5; v_gene: TRBV6-1; d_gene: NA; CDR3nt: TGTGCCAGCAGTGAAGGACTCTTACAAGAGACCCAGTACTTC; CDR3aa: CASSEGLLQETQYF
abundance: NA; j_gene: TRBJ2-2; v_gene: TRBV4-2; d_gene: NA; CDR3nt: TGTGCCAGCAGCCTTTCGGGCGGGACCGGGGAGCTGTTTTTT; CDR3aa: CASSLSGGTGELFF
abundance: NA; j_gene: TRBJ2-5; v_gene: TRBV30; d_gene: NA; CDR3nt: TGTGCCTGGAGAAGTCTGCGACAGGCGGAGACCCAGTACTTC; CDR3aa: CAWRSLRQAETQYF
abundance: NA; j_gene: TRBJ2-2; v_gene: TRBV4-2; d_gene: NA; CDR3nt: TGTGCCAGCAGCCAGGGGGCCCCCGGCCCCTCCAAGGAGCTGTTTTTT; CDR3aa: CASSQGAPGPSKELFF
abundance: few; j_gene: TRBJ1-5; v_gene: TRBV2; d_gene: TRBD1; CDR3nt: TGTGCCAGCAGAGTTCACAGGGGAGGCGGCAATCAGCCCCAGCATTTT; CDR3aa: CASRVHRGGGNQPQHF
abundance: NA; j_gene: TRBJ2-7; v_gene: TRBV7-6; d_gene: NA; CDR3nt: TGTGCCAGCACCTCAGGGCCAGGCCTCCTATACGAGCAGTACTTC; CDR3aa: CASTSGPGLLYEQYF
abundance: NA; j_gene: TRBJ2-7; v_gene: TRBV11-1; d_gene: TRBD1; CDR3nt: TGTGCCAGCAGCGACTGGACAGGTCCCTACGAGCAGTACTTC; CDR3aa: CASSDWTGPYEQYF
abundance: NA; j_gene: TRBJ2-3; v_gene: TRBV5-1; d_gene: NA; CDR3nt: TGCGCCAGCACCCACGGGCAGGGTAAGAGCACAGATACGCAGTATTTT; CDR3aa: CASTHGQGKSTDTQYF
abundance: NA; j_gene: TRBJ2-7; v_gene: TRBV27; d_gene: NA; CDR3nt: TGTGCCAGCAGCCGAGGGGGTAGGAACTACGAGCAGTACTTC; CDR3aa: CASSRGGRNYEQYF
abundance: NA; j_gene: TRBJ2-7; v_gene: TRBV29-1; d_gene: NA; CDR3nt: TGCAGCGTTGAGGATGGCAGGGGCTACGAGCAGTACTTC; CDR3aa: CSVEDGRGYEQYF
abundance: NA; j_gene: TRBJ1-2; v_gene: TRBV27; d_gene: NA; CDR3nt: TGTGCCAGCAGTTTAGGGGGCAGGGTGGGCTACACCTTC; CDR3aa: CASSLGGRVGYTF
abundance: NA; j_gene: TRBJ2-3; v_gene: TRBV5-4; d_gene: TRBD2; CDR3nt: TGTGCCAGCAGCTTTCTAGCGGCTAGCACAGATACGCAGTATTTT; CDR3aa: CASSFLAASTDTQYF
abundance: NA; j_gene: TRBJ2-6; v_gene: TRBV11-1; d_gene: NA; CDR3nt: TGTGCCAGCAGGATGGAGGGGTCTGGGGCCAACGTCCTGACTTTC; CDR3aa: CASRMEGSGANVLTF
abundance: NA; j_gene: TRBJ2-7; v_gene: TRBV5-1; d_gene: TRBD2; CDR3nt: TGCGCCAGCAGCTTGGATAGCGGGAGGCCCTACGAGCAGTACTTC; CDR3aa: CASSLDSGRPYEQYF
abundance: NA; j_gene: TRBJ1-2; v_gene: TRBV13; d_gene: NA; CDR3nt: TGTGCCAGCAGCCTCCTGGGTAACTATGGCTACACCTTC; CDR3aa: CASSLLGNYGYTF
abundance: NA; j_gene: TRBJ2-7; v_gene: TRBV7-9; d_gene: NA; CDR3nt: TGTGCCAGCAGCTCCAGGCAGAGCTCCTACGAGCAGTACTTC; CDR3aa: CASSSRQSSYEQYF
abundance: NA; j_gene: TRBJ2-7; v_gene: TRBV7-2; d_gene: NA; CDR3nt: TGTGCCAGCAGCTTAGACAGGGCCACGACCTACGAGCAGTACTTC; CDR3aa: CASSLDRATTYEQYF
abundance: NA; j_gene: TRBJ2-1; v_gene: TRBV19; d_gene: TRBD2; CDR3nt: TGTGCCAGTAGTAAAAAATTGGGGACTAGTGAAAATGAGCAGTTCTTC; CDR3aa: CASSKKLGTSENEQFF
abundance: NA; j_gene: TRBJ2-1; v_gene: TRBV10-2; d_gene: NA; CDR3nt: TGCGCCACATCCCCGACCACGTATTACAATGAGCAGTTCTTC; CDR3aa: CATSPTTYYNEQFF
abundance: NA; j_gene: TRBJ1-5; v_gene: TRBV25-1; d_gene: NA; CDR3nt: TGTGCCAGCAGTGACGGGATTTATCAGCCCCAGCATTTT; CDR3aa: CASSDGIYQPQHF
abundance: few; j_gene: TRBJ2-1; v_gene: TRBV5-1; d_gene: TRBD2; CDR3nt: TGCGCCAGCAGCCCGGGACTAGCGGTTTACAATGAGCAGTTCTTC; CDR3aa: CASSPGLAVYNEQFF
abundance: NA; j_gene: TRBJ2-7; v_gene: TRBV30; d_gene: TRBD2; CDR3nt: TGTGCCTGGAGTCCGGGACTAGGCTACGAGCAGTACTTC; CDR3aa: CAWSPGLGYEQYF
abundance: NA; j_gene: TRBJ1-5; v_gene: TRBV7-2; d_gene: NA; CDR3nt: TGTGCCAGCAGCTTGGGTGGCCAGGGTCATCAGCCCCAGCATTTT; CDR3aa: CASSLGGQGHQPQHF
abundance: NA; j_gene: TRBJ2-1; v_gene: TRBV4-3; d_gene: TRBD2; CDR3nt: TGCGCCAGCAGCCCGAATAGCGGGAGGGCATTTAATGAGCAGTTCTTC; CDR3aa: CASSPNSGRAFNEQFF
abundance: NA; j_gene: TRBJ1-3; v_gene: TRBV6-5; d_gene: NA; CDR3nt: TGTGCCAGCAGTTATGGACTCCCCACGGGTGGAAACACCATATATTTT; CDR3aa: CASSYGLPTGGNTIYF
abundance: NA; j_gene: TRBJ2-7; v_gene: TRBV21-1; d_gene: NA; CDR3nt: TGTGCCAGCAGCAGAGGGACTAGCGGGAGCTCGAAGTCCTACGAGCAGTACTTC; CDR3aa: CASSRGTSGSSKSYEQYF
abundance: NA; j_gene: TRBJ1-2; v_gene: TRBV15; d_gene: NA; CDR3nt: TGTGCCACCAGCAGGGAGTATGGCTACACCTTC; CDR3aa: CATSREYGYTF
abundance: NA; j_gene: TRBJ2-5; v_gene: TRBV10-3; d_gene: TRBD1; CDR3nt: TGTGCCATCAGTCGGGGACAGGGGGCCTCGGAGACCCAGTACTTC; CDR3aa: CAISRGQGASETQYF
abundance: NA; j_gene: TRBJ2-5; v_gene: TRBV4-1; d_gene: TRBD1; CDR3nt: TGCGCCAGCAGCCAAGGTACCGGGACAGGAGTAAAGACCCAGTACTTC; CDR3aa: CASSQGTGTGVKTQYF
abundance: NA; j_gene: TRBJ1-1; v_gene: TRBV19; d_gene: NA; CDR3nt: TGTGCCAGTAGTATGTGGGCTGGAACTGAAGCTTTCTTT; CDR3aa: CASSMWAGTEAFF
abundance: NA; j_gene: TRBJ1-2; v_gene: TRBV4-3; d_gene: NA; CDR3nt: TGCGCCAGCAGCCAAGATCGGTTAGGAGACTATGGCTACACCTTC; CDR3aa: CASSQDRLGDYGYTF
abundance: NA; j_gene: TRBJ1-4; v_gene: TRBV27; d_gene: NA; CDR3nt: TGTGCCAGCAGGGGTTTAGGGGGGGGCGGTGAAAAACTGTTTTTT; CDR3aa: CASRGLGGGGEKLFF
abundance: NA; j_gene: TRBJ1-5; v_gene: TRBV7-2; d_gene: NA; CDR3nt: TGTGCCAGCAGCTTAGAAGGGGGAAGGAAGCCCCAGCATTTT; CDR3aa: CASSLEGGRKPQHF
abundance: NA; j_gene: TRBJ2-7; v_gene: TRBV6-1; d_gene: TRBD1; CDR3nt: TGTGCCAGCAGTGAAATTCCCGGGACAGGGTATGACTACGAGCAGTACTTC; CDR3aa: CASSEIPGTGYDYEQYF
abundance: NA; j_gene: TRBJ2-7; v_gene: TRBV6-1; d_gene: NA; CDR3nt: TGTGCCAGCAGTGAAGGGCGTCAGCTCTCCTACGAGCAGTACTTC; CDR3aa: CASSEGRQLSYEQYF
abundance: NA; j_gene: TRBJ1-1; v_gene: TRBV4-2; d_gene: NA; CDR3nt: TGTGCCAGCAGTCCCCTGGCAGACCTACCCCTTATGAACACTGAAGCTTTCTTT; CDR3aa: CASSPLADLPLMNTEAFF